This TCR beta chain was profiled in a study of Ad26.COV2.S vaccination and SARS-CoV-2 variants. Background on the study: Dosing was one shot or two shots 56 days apart.

Libraries were prepared by immunoSEQ multiplex PCR; TCRdb keeps only in-frame clonotypes and omits some of them. The sample has around 300,000 clones, 88% seen once; the top ten hold around 6.4%. As for treatment: around 19 received Ad26.COV2.S at low or high dose, single or two shots; several received placebo; per-sample allocation not given. Collection of samples fell on day 63 after the first vaccine or placebo injection. There are 16 residues in the CDR3. The sample consisted of peripheral blood, taken in a trial of Ad26.COV2.S vaccine versus placebo. This sequence joins TRBV21-1 and TRBJ2-3. TRBV21-1 is noted as a pseudogene. The sequence was obtained from a person aged 18-60 years who received the Ad26.COV2.S COVID-19 vaccine or a placebo. As DNA, the CDR3 is TGTGCCAGCAGCAAGGGATTAGGGTATTGTTCCGATACGCAGTATTTT. It specifies CASSKGLGYCSDTQYF.